This TCR beta chain was retrieved from a study of cytomegalovirus exposure and HLA in healthy donors. Study results and caveats: Cytomegalovirus association was assigned to about 150 TCR beta chains. Subsequent analysis of the roughly 120 validation repertoires found a tendency for first-cohort TCR clusters to co-occur.

The V gene end was trimmed by 0 bases and the J gene end by 5 bases; junction bases not matched to a gene: 10. CDR1 SGHDN and CDR2 FVKESK come from the germline V gene. This CDR3 region has 17 residues. With respect to this clone: Its cognate antigen is unknown.

The method was immunoSEQ multiplex PCR; TCRdb's version includes in-frame clones alone and lacks a portion of them. The sample shows 150,000 to 200,000 clones, around nine tenths of them seen only once. This clonotype was sampled from a woman aged 18-29 years in good health and CMV-seropositive. The specimen sequenced was PBMCs. The rearrangement uses TRBV14 and TRBJ2-1; 7 bases fit TRBD2. The CDR3 sequence: CASSQEGGGVWDNEQFF. The CDR3 DNA follows: TGTGCCAGCAGCCAAGAAGGCGGGGGTGTATGGGACAATGAGCAGTTCTTC.